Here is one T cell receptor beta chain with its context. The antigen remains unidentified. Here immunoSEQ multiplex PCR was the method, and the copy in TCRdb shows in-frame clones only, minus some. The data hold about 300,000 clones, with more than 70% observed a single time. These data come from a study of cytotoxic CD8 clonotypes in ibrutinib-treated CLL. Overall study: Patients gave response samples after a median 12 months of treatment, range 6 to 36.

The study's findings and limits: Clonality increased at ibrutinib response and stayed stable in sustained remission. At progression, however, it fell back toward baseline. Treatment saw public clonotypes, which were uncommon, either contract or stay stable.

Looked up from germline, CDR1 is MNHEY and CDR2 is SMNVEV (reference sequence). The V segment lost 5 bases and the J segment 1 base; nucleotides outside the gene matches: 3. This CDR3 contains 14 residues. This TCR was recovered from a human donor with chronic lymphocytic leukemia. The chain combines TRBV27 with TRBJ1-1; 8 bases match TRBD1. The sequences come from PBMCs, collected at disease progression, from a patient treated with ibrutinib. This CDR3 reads CASSPQGANTEAFF. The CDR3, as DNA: TGTGCCAGCAGTCCCCAGGGGGCGAACACTGAAGCTTTCTTT.